Below are 23 T cell receptor beta chains sequenced from a single sample in a study of breast tumors, draining lymph nodes, adjacent tissues. Axillary draining lymph nodes of breast cancer patients supplied the node samples. A single record per CDR3 protein comes from TCRdb applying MiXCR to the multiplex PCR reads. This repertoire shows more than 80,000 distinct CDR3 sequences, about 29% found once; its top ten account for under 6.5%. Sequenced material: axillary lymph node tissue. The receptor set was obtained from a female donor with breast cancer. Some clones in this sample may be carry-over from other donors' samples.

About this clonotype: Germline is not matched at one junction end, which may reflect a read error. This rearrangement joins TRBV25-1 to TRBJ1-1; D call uncertain. Germline CDR1 is MGHDK and CDR2 is SYGVNS. The CDR3 runs to 13 residues. In nucleotides, the CDR3 is TGTGCCAGCAGACTAATGGCACGCACTGGAGCTTTCTTT. This sequence encodes CASRLMARTGAFF. The whole variable domain, filled in from reference TRBV25-1 and TRBJ1-1, reads EADIYQTPRYLVIGTGKKITLECSQTMGHDKMYWYQQDPGMELHLIHYSYGVNSTEKGDLSSESTVSRIRTEHFPLTLESARPSHTSQYLCASRLMARTGAFFGQGTRLTVV.

About this clonotype: One base away lies a much larger clone, so this may be a sequencing read error. The chain recombines TRBV6-2 or TRBV6-3 with TRBJ2-3, with D possibly being TRBD1 or TRBD2 (7 bases each). This CDR3 spans 13 amino acids. V was shortened by 5 bases and J by 6 bases, with 12 bases between the two germline ends. The germline V gene encodes CDR1 MNHEY and CDR2 SVGEGT. CDR3 in amino acids: CASSRQGGDTQYF. The CDR3 coding sequence is TGTGCCAGCAGTCGACAGGGAGGGGATACGCAGTATTTT.

This clonotype turned up a few times. A clone one base away is much larger, so this may be a read error. The chain carries TRBV5-4 and TRBJ1-5, with D unclear. V was cut by 4 bases and J by 2 bases, with 13 bases left in between. This CDR3 has 15 residues. CDR1 is SGHNT and CDR2 is YYREEE in the germline V gene (reference sequence). Here the CDR3 reads CASSVGPTGNQPQHF. In DNA form, the CDR3 reads TGTGCCAGCAGCGTGGGCCCCACAGGCAATCAGCCCCAGCATTTT.

This clonotype was recorded at least ten times. The chain combines TRBV7-3 with TRBJ2-1; possible D gene TRBD2, 6 bases. Trimming removed 5 bases at V and 0 bases at J, with 14 bases between. The CDR3 is 16 residues long. Germline V CDR1 and CDR2: SGHTA, FQGTGA. CDR3: CASSPPGSGSYNEQFF. As DNA, the CDR3 is TGTGCCAGCAGCCCCCCAGGTAGCGGCTCCTACAATGAGCAGTTCTTC.

About this clonotype itself: The final CDR3 position lacks the conserved phenylalanine or tryptophan, pointing to a likely read error. The gene calls are TRBV20-1 and TRBJ2-2; possibly TRBD1 for D (5 bases). The CDR3 is 14 amino acids. CDR1 and CDR2 from the germline V gene are DFQATT and SNEGSKA (reference sequence). The ends were cut back, 5 bases at V and 4 bases at J, with 14 bases in the middle. The CDR3 DNA reads TGCAGTGCTGAGGACCACAGGACCACCGGGGAGCTGTTTTAT. It yields the protein CSAEDHRTTGELFY.

This clonotype occurred many times. DNA for the CDR3: TGCAGTGCTAGTATTAGCGGGAGGTCCTTCCTCACAGATACGCAGTATTTT. It is translated as CSASISGRSFLTDTQYF. This chain joins TRBV20-1 and TRBJ2-3; 10 bases match TRBD2. Germline V gene data show CDR1 as DFQATT and CDR2 as SNEGSKA (reference sequence). The CDR3 is 17 residues long. J lost 2 bases, V lost 3 bases, and 11 bases had no gene match.

This clonotype appeared once. One end of the junction is discordant with germline, which a read error may explain. The chain couples TRBV2 to TRBJ2-7; D may be TRBD1 or TRBD2 (6 bases each). The CDR3 loop spans 16 amino acids. Germline CDR1 is SNHLY and CDR2 is FYNNEI. The CDR3, as DNA: TGTGCCGGCAGTGAATGGGGGGCAGGAACTGAGGGCGAGCAGTACTTC. Its protein product is CAGSEWGAGTEGEQYF. Drawing the rest from reference TRBV2 and TRBJ2-7, the complete variable domain is EPEVTQTPSHQVTQMGQEVILRCVPISNHLYFYWYRQILGQKVEFLVSFYNNEISEKSEIFDDQFSVERPDGSNFTLKIRSTKLEDSAMYFCAGSEWGAGTEGEQYFGPGTRLTVT.

The sample holds many counts of this clonotype. The junction differs from germline at one of its ends, possibly a read error. The chain employs TRBV2 and TRBJ2-3; D is perhaps TRBD1 or TRBD2 (5 bases each). Germline CDR1 and CDR2: SNHLY and FYNNEI. The CDR3 consists of 12 residues. Here the CDR3 reads CASSGGTPVQDF. Here the CDR3 DNA reads TGTGCCAGCAGTGGGGGGACGCCCGTGCAAGATTTT.

CDR3 sequence (DNA): TGCAGTGCCCTAATTAGCGGGGGGACCACAGATACGCAGTATTTT. This encodes CSALISGGTTDTQYF. The chain joins TRBV20-1 to TRBJ2-3; TRBD2 matches at 10 bases. After removal of 6 bases from V and 2 bases from J, the junction contained 8 bases not matched to a gene. Germline values: CDR1 DFQATT, CDR2 SNEGSKA (reference sequence). This CDR3 has 15 residues.

In its sample, this clonotype was seen many times. This chain joins TRBV4-1 and TRBJ2-7; possibly TRBD1 or TRBD2 for D (6 bases each). Germline V gene sequence: CDR1 MGHRA, CDR2 YSYEKL. The CDR3 runs to 16 residues. With 3 bases removed from V and 1 base from J, the gap between germline ends came to 16 bases. The CDR3: CASSQTGALDSYEQYF. The CDR3 nucleotides are TGCGCCAGCAGCCAGACGGGGGCTTTGGATTCCTACGAGCAGTACTTC.

The CDR3 here is CASSIARATNEQFF. DNA for the CDR3: TGTGCCAGTAGTATAGCCAGGGCTACCAATGAGCAGTTCTTC. V usage is TRBV19 and J usage is TRBJ2-1; a possible D gene is TRBD1 (5 bases). V was cut by 1 base and J by 6 bases, with 10 bases left in between. The CDR3 extends over 14 amino acids. Germline lookup yields CDR1 LNHDA and CDR2 SQIVND (reference sequence).

For this clonotype: With a much larger clone just one base away, this may be a read error. The chain recombines TRBV7-3 with TRBJ2-5; 8 bases map to TRBD2. This CDR3 has 15 amino acids. The germline CDR1 and CDR2 sequences are SGHTA and FQGTGA. CDR3 DNA: TGTGCCAGCAGCTTAACAAGCGGGGGAAAAGAGACCCAGCACTTC. Translated, it gives CASSLTSGGKETQHF.

Remarks on this clonotype: A junction boundary mismatches the germline segment, possibly from a read error. The V and J genes are TRBV7-2 and TRBJ1-3, with TRBD1 matching over 7 bases. The CDR3 runs to 16 residues. In germline, CDR1 is SGHTA, CDR2 FQGNSA. The CDR3 coding sequence is TGTGCCAGCAGCTCGACAGGGCAATCAGATCGGAACACCAAATATTTT. It codes for CASSSTGQSDRNTKYF.

This clonotype was seen at least ten times. The rearrangement uses TRBV6-6 and TRBJ2-7; no clear D gene. Germline V gene lookup returns CDR1 MNHNY and CDR2 SVGAGI (reference sequence). V was clipped by 2 bases and J by 3 bases, with 5 bases between them. This CDR3 is 12 amino acids long. In DNA form, the CDR3 reads TGTGCCAGCAGTTACGAGGTCTACGAGCAGTACTTC. It translates to CASSYEVYEQYF.

This clonotype was counted many times. CDR3 sequence reads: CASSYSKTELANYGYTF. In DNA, the CDR3 is TGTGCCAGCAGTTATTCTAAAACCGAGTTAGCTAACTATGGCTACACCTTC. The chain couples TRBV6-9 to TRBJ1-2; no clear D. Germline assignment: CDR1 MNHGY and CDR2 SVAAGI. The CDR3 loop spans 17 amino acids. Trimming removed 0 bases from V and 0 bases from J, with 14 bases in between.

This clonotype was seen many times. The rearrangement links TRBV6-1 to TRBJ1-3; possible D gene TRBD1, 5 bases. CDR1 is MNHNS, CDR2 SASEGT, per germline. V was pared by 4 bases and J by 2 bases, with 18 bases between. The CDR3 runs to 17 residues. The CDR3 spells CASSASIPQAAGNTIYF. The CDR3 DNA reads TGTGCCAGCAGTGCCTCCATTCCACAGGCCGCTGGAAACACCATATATTTT.

This clonotype was seen once. A much larger clone sits a single nucleotide away, making a read error possible. No conserved phenylalanine or tryptophan ends this CDR3, so it is likely a read error. The CDR3 nucleotides are TGTGCCAGTAGTATGCGTCTCTCCTTGACAGAAAACATTCAGTACTCC. It yields the protein CASSMRLSLTENIQYS. This chain joins TRBV19 and TRBJ2-4; the D gene is possibly TRBD1 (5 bases). V was shortened by 3 bases and J by 5 bases, with 17 bases between the two germline ends. Germline values: CDR1 LNHDA, CDR2 SQIVND (reference sequence). The CDR3 is 16 residues long.

The CDR3 nucleotides read TGTGCCAGCAGTTTCCCCGGGACCCCGAAAGGTGAAAAACTGTTTTTT. Translated: CASSFPGTPKGEKLFF. The chain is built from TRBV12-3 or TRBV12-4 and TRBJ1-4, with a possible D match to TRBD1 (5 bases). The V end was cut by 3 bases, the J end by 7 bases, with 18 bases between. This CDR3 region has 16 residues.

The chain carries TRBV5-1 and TRBJ2-1; 14 bases fit TRBD2. The germline CDR1 and CDR2 sequences are SGHRS and YFSETQ. The CDR3 has 14 amino acids. The junction had 6 bases not matched to a gene; V was cut back by 8 bases and J by 8 bases. The CDR3 DNA follows: TGCGCCAGTAGAGGGACTAGCGGGGGTCATGAGCAGTTCTTC. It translates to CASRGTSGGHEQFF.

The chain is built from TRBV2 and TRBJ2-5; TRBD2 aligns across 14 bases. CDR3 size: 16 residues. The junction had 4 bases not matched to a gene; V was cut back by 5 bases and J by 2 bases. Germline values: CDR1 SNHLY, CDR2 FYNNEI. In DNA form, the CDR3 reads TGTGCCAGCAGTTGGACTAGCGGGAGGCGTCAAGAGACCCAGTACTTC. This sequence encodes CASSWTSGRRQETQYF.

A few counts support this clonotype. Just one base apart from a much larger clone, this may be a read error. The V call is TRBV20-1, the J call TRBJ2-5; the D is unclear. The CDR3 runs 19 residues. The V and J ends lost 0 bases and 5 bases respectively, with 28 bases between them. Per germline, CDR1 DFQATT and CDR2 SNEGSKA (reference sequence). CDR3 loop: CSARDPLSSATSDLETQYF. CDR3 sequence (DNA): TGCAGTGCTAGAGATCCACTCTCGTCCGCGACATCAGATCTGGAGACCCAGTACTTC.

As for this clonotype: A read error may account for a junction end that differs from germline. This sequence joins TRBV20-1 and TRBJ1-4; D ambiguous. Germline CDR1 is DFQATT and CDR2 is SNEGSKA (reference sequence). The CDR3 is 12 amino acids. CDR3 sequence reads: CSARNRDEKLFF. CDR3 nucleotide sequence: TGCAGTGCTAGAAACAGAGATGAGAAACTGTTTTTT.

There are a few counts of this clonotype. It may be a read error: a sequence one base away is much more abundant. The gene calls are TRBV6-5 and TRBJ2-7, with TRBD2 identical over 7 bases. CDR3 length: 14 residues. Germline V gives CDR1 MNHEY, CDR2 SVGAGI. V lost 5 bases, J lost 0 bases, and 4 bases stayed unmatched. The DNA of the CDR3 is TGTGCCAGCAGTCTTATAGCGGGCTCCTACGAGCAGTACTTC. Translated: CASSLIAGSYEQYF.